These 22 T cell receptor beta chains came from one sample sequenced in a study of OX40 agonist ivuxolimab in advanced cancers. This table comes from immunoSEQ multiplex PCR, and its TCRdb copy is limited to in-frame clones, with some not included. The sample holds about 12,000 clones, 70% to 80% seen once. Sequencing was performed on CD4+ or CD8+ T cells sorted from blood, taken in a trial of the OX40 agonist ivuxolimab. The receptors were sampled from an adult with an advanced solid tumor such as melanoma, head and neck, liver or kidney cancer.

This clone showed up just once. V gene TRBV4-3 combines with J gene TRBJ1-1; unclear D gene. This CDR3 contains 11 residues. Germline lookup yields CDR1 LGHNA and CDR2 YSLEER. V dropped 1 base and J dropped 8 bases, with 5 bases sitting between them. The chain's CDR3 is CASSQGREAFF. The DNA for the CDR3 is TGCGCCAGCAGCCAAGGCAGGGAAGCTTTCTTT.

The V and J genes are TRBV6-5 and TRBJ2-7; 12 nucleotides agree with TRBD2. This CDR3 region has 15 residues. Germline CDR1 is MNHEY and CDR2 is SVGAGI. The V segment lost 5 bases and the J segment 3 bases; nucleotides outside the gene matches: 5. CDR3 amino acids: CASSRGTSGHYEQYF. Written as DNA, the CDR3 is TGTGCCAGCAGTCGCGGGACTAGCGGGCACTACGAGCAGTACTTC.

The chain recombines TRBV4-3 with TRBJ2-7, with 12 bases matching TRBD2. Trimming at V came to 0 bases and at J to 2 bases, leaving 5 bases not matched to a gene. Per the germline V gene, CDR1 is LGHNA and CDR2 is YSLEER. The CDR3 is 17 amino acids. The CDR3 DNA follows: TGCGCCAGCAGCCAAGATTTTAGGACTAGCGGGACCTACGAGCAGTACTTC. Residues: CASSQDFRTSGTYEQYF.

V and J are TRBV6-1 and TRBJ1-5, with D tentatively TRBD1 (5 bases). There are 14 residues in the CDR3. The V gene lost 7 bases and the J gene lost 6 bases, with 16 bases spanning the gap. Germline V gene sequence: CDR1 MNHNS, CDR2 SASEGT. The CDR3: CASTSLGGGQPQHF. The CDR3 DNA follows: TGTGCCAGCACCAGCTTGGGGGGAGGTCAGCCCCAGCATTTT.

This chain links TRBV19 with TRBJ1-1; D gene ambiguous. The ends were cut back, 2 bases at V and 4 bases at J, with 8 bases in the middle. Germline CDR1 LNHDA, CDR2 SQIVND (reference sequence). The CDR3 extends over 13 amino acids. CDR3 in amino acids: CASSIHRSTEAFF. CDR3 DNA: TGTGCCAGTAGTATACACAGAAGCACTGAAGCTTTCTTT.

The genes are TRBV15 and TRBJ1-2, with 7 nucleotides matching TRBD1. The germline CDR1 and CDR2 sequences are LNHNV and YYDKDF (reference sequence). The CDR3 contains 16 residues. After removal of 3 bases from V and 6 bases from J, the junction contained 13 bases not matched to a gene. The CDR3 sequence is CATSRREGGLVDGYTF. In DNA form, the CDR3 reads TGTGCCACCAGCAGGCGCGAAGGGGGCTTAGTTGATGGCTACACCTTC.

V gene TRBV28 combines with J gene TRBJ1-1; tentatively, D is TRBD1 (5 bases). From germline, CDR1 is MDHEN and CDR2 SYDVKM. The CDR3 runs to 14 residues. Trimming cost V 3 bases and J 2 bases, with 10 bases left between them. The CDR3 nucleotides are TGTGCCAGCAGTTTCAGGACACTTAACACTGAAGCTTTCTTT. This codes for CASSFRTLNTEAFF. Full variable domain (remainder filled in from reference TRBV28 and TRBJ1-1): DVKVTQSSRYLVKRTGEKVFLECVQDMDHENMFWYRQDPGLGLRLIYFSYDVKMKEKGDIPEGYSVSREKKERFSLILESASTNQTSMYLCASSFRTLNTEAFFGQGTRLTVV.

The V and J genes are TRBV5-1 and TRBJ2-3; 9 bases are shared with TRBD2. This CDR3 is built from 16 residues. V lost 0 bases to trimming and J lost 0 bases; unmatched junction nucleotides: 2. Germline V lookup: CDR1 SGHRS, CDR2 YFSETQ. The CDR3 reads CASSLASGGSTDTQYF. As DNA, the CDR3 is TGCGCCAGCAGCTTGGCAAGCGGGGGGAGCACAGATACGCAGTATTTT.

V and J are TRBV28 and TRBJ2-1, with 7 nucleotides matching TRBD2. Trimming removed 6 bases from V and 2 bases from J; junction bases left unmatched: 10. Per the germline V gene, CDR1 is MDHEN and CDR2 is SYDVKM. This CDR3 contains 16 residues. The CDR3 region has the DNA TGTGCCAGCAGCACCCGGGTAGCGGGTCCCTACAATGAGCAGTTCTTC. Translating gives CASSTRVAGPYNEQFF. The full variable domain, its missing parts supplied by reference TRBV28 and TRBJ2-1, is DVKVTQSSRYLVKRTGEKVFLECVQDMDHENMFWYRQDPGLGLRLIYFSYDVKMKEKGDIPEGYSVSREKKERFSLILESASTNQTSMYLCASSTRVAGPYNEQFFGPGTRLTVL.

The chain carries TRBV6-5 and TRBJ2-7, with a possible D match to TRBD1 (6 bases). Trimming pared 0 bases from V and 6 bases from J, leaving 9 bases between. This CDR3 has 13 residues. Germline CDR1 is MNHEY and CDR2 is SVGAGI. CDR3 nucleotides: TGTGCCAGCAGTTACTCGTTAGGGGGCGAGCAGTACTTC. Its protein product is CASSYSLGGEQYF.

The table lists this clone with a few counts. J is TRBJ2-7 and V is TRBV9; TRBD2 might be the D (6 bases). Trimming removed 2 bases at V and 4 bases at J, with 16 bases between. Germline CDR1 reads SGDLS; CDR2 reads YYNGEE. CDR3 length equals 15 residues. The CDR3 nucleotides read TGTGCCAGCAGCGTGGGCGGGACGGGTTCTTACGAGCAGTACTTC. Encoded protein: CASSVGGTGSYEQYF.

The V and J genes are TRBV4-1 and TRBJ2-1, with D unresolved. V dropped 0 bases and J dropped 7 bases, with 4 bases sitting between them. The CDR3 spans 12 residues. Germline V CDR1 and CDR2: MGHRA, YSYEKL. The CDR3 DNA is TGCGCCAGCAGCCAAGACTGGAATGAGCAGTTCTTC. It is translated as CASSQDWNEQFF.

This chain joins TRBV7-9 and TRBJ2-1; tentatively, D is TRBD1 (7 bases). The CDR3 length is 19 residues. Deletions cut 5 bases from V and 3 bases from J, with 26 bases between. Per the germline V gene, CDR1 is SEHNR and CDR2 is FQNEAQ (reference sequence). CDR3: CASSPYLTGSGVNYNEQFF. CDR3 DNA: TGTGCCAGCAGCCCATACCTGACAGGGTCGGGGGTCAACTACAATGAGCAGTTCTTC.

This clone rates as medium-sized (0.01 to 0.1%). The chain employs TRBV29-1 and TRBJ2-1; 10 nucleotides match TRBD1. With 0 bases clipped from V and 9 bases from J, the junction kept 8 bases outside the gene matches. The CDR3 covers 15 residues. Looked up from germline, CDR1 is SQVTM and CDR2 is ANQGSEA. CDR3: CSVEEGDRGLTEQFF. CDR3 nucleotide sequence: TGCAGCGTTGAAGAAGGAGACAGGGGGCTAACTGAGCAGTTCTTC.

The chain uses TRBV4-1 and TRBJ2-7; TRBD2 matches 7 bases. CDR3 length equals 15 residues. Germline CDR1 and CDR2: MGHRA and YSYEKL. V dropped 1 base and J dropped 4; count of bases not matched to a gene: 7. CDR3 sequence: CASSQVGQGGYEQYF. CDR3 sequence (DNA): TGCGCCAGCAGCCAAGTGGGGCAGGGAGGGTACGAGCAGTACTTC.

As DNA, the CDR3 is TGTGCCAGCAGTTACGAACCGGGGAGGGGAAAACTGTTTTTT. It yields the protein CASSYEPGRGKLFF. This chain links TRBV6-5 with TRBJ1-4; tentatively, D is TRBD1 (5 bases). Germline lookup yields CDR1 MNHEY and CDR2 SVGAGI. The ends were cut back, 2 bases at V and 10 bases at J, with 14 bases in the middle. The CDR3 totals 14 residues.

This sequence joins TRBV30 and TRBJ2-7, with D perhaps matching TRBD2 (7 bases). The length of the CDR3 is 15 residues. Germline V gene data show CDR1 as GTSNPN and CDR2 as SVGIG (reference sequence). V was trimmed by 0 bases and J by 7 bases, leaving 19 bases between them. CDR3 protein: CAWSVGGAPAWEQYF. CDR3 in DNA: TGTGCCTGGAGTGTAGGGGGGGCTCCTGCATGGGAGCAGTACTTC.

V and J are TRBV5-4 and TRBJ2-2, with 7 bases matching TRBD1. J gave up 3 bases and V 3 bases, and 2 bases lay outside the gene matches. This CDR3 comprises 14 residues. Per germline, CDR1 SGHNT and CDR2 YYREEE (reference sequence). CDR3 protein: CASSSTGDTGELFF. DNA of the CDR3: TGTGCCAGCAGCTCTACAGGGGACACCGGGGAGCTGTTTTTT.

This chain joins TRBV19 and TRBJ1-1, with 8 bases aligning to TRBD1. Trimming cost V 7 bases and J 4 bases; bases outside gene matches: 8. Germline CDR1 LNHDA, CDR2 SQIVND (reference sequence). The CDR3 has 14 residues. CDR3 nucleotide sequence: TGTGCCAGTACAGCAGGACAGGGAGGCACTGAAGCTTTCTTT. It yields the protein CASTAGQGGTEAFF.

This clone was observed once. The V and J genes are TRBV2 and TRBJ2-7; no clear D. This CDR3 comprises 12 residues. Trimming stripped 9 bases from V and 3 bases from J, with 12 bases between. The V gene's germline CDR1 is SNHLY and CDR2 FYNNEI. CDR3 nucleotide sequence: TGTGCCAGTAGACACGACTTCTACGAGCAGTACTTC. Translated: CASRHDFYEQYF.

The chain links TRBV5-1 to TRBJ2-7, with 7 bases aligning to TRBD1. The CDR3 extends over 14 amino acids. The germline V gene has CDR1 SGHRS and CDR2 YFSETQ. The junction had 6 bases not matched to a gene; V was cut back by 4 bases and J by 2 bases. The CDR3: CASSARQGTYEQYF. The CDR3 coding sequence is TGCGCCAGCAGCGCGCGACAGGGAACCTACGAGCAGTACTTC.

The chain combines TRBV11-2 with TRBJ1-2; D is uncertain. The CDR3 loop spans 18 amino acids. The germline V gene has CDR1 SGHAT and CDR2 FQNNGV. The V end was cut by 1 base, the J end by 6 bases, with 24 bases between. CDR3 sequence reads: CASSLVPPPSGLMDGYTF. The CDR3, as DNA: TGTGCCAGCAGCTTAGTCCCACCTCCTTCCGGTTTAATGGATGGCTACACCTTC.